This T cell receptor (beta chain) is from a study of cytomegalovirus exposure and HLA in healthy donors. Study-wide context: Inside one of the first data releases sat around 85 million unique TCRs taken from HLA-typed donors.

There are 13 residues in the CDR3. With 6 bases removed from V and 1 base from J, the gap between germline ends came to 7 bases. Germline CDR1 reads ENHRY; CDR2 reads SYGVKD. This PCR relied on a set of 60 Vbeta primers and 13 Jbeta primers. Some clones are missing from TCRdb's copy, which holds only in-frame ones; the method was immunoSEQ multiplex PCR. The top ten clones hold roughly 2.6% of a sample with over 90,000 clones, over 65% of them seen once. Sequenced sample: PBMCs. This receptor was taken from a man aged 40-49 years in good health and CMV-seronegative. The chain couples TRBV10-3 to TRBJ1-3, with D possibly TRBD1 on 6 matching bases. The CDR3 nucleotides read TGTGCCATCAGCGGACAGTCTGGAAACACCATATATTTT. Its translation: CAISGQSGNTIYF.